This T cell receptor (beta chain) was sequenced in a study of OX40 agonist ivuxolimab in advanced cancers. Study-wide results and caveats: Partial responders at 0.1-3.0 mg/kg showed near-lowest clonal expansion.

As to this clone: The antigen is not known.

Using immunoSEQ multiplex PCR, the repertoire was profiled, and TCRdb retains in-frame clones only, with some absent. Of over 60,000 clones in the sample, 70% to 90% were seen once. CDR1 SGHTA and CDR2 FQGNSA come from the germline V gene. This CDR3 has 12 residues. Trimming stripped 4 bases from V and 1 base from J, with 4 bases between. The sequencing used CD4+ or CD8+ T cells sorted from blood, collected in a trial of the OX40 agonist ivuxolimab. The rearrangement joins TRBV7-2 to TRBJ2-5; D is unclear. This TCR was sampled from an adult with an advanced solid tumor such as melanoma, head and neck, liver or kidney cancer. The CDR3 nucleotides read TGTGCCAGCAGCTCCCCCCAAGAGACCCAGTACTTC. Translated, it gives CASSSPQETQYF.